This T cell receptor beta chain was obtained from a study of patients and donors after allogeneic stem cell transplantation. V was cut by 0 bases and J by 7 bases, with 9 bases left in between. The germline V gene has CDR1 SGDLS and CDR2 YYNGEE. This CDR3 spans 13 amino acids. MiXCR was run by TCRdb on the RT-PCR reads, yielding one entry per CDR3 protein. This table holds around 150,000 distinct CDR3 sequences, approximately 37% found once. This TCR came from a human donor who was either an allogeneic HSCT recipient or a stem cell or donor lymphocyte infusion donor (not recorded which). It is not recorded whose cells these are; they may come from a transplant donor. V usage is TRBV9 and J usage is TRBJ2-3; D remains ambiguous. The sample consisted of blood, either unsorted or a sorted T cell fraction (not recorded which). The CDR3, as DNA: TGTGCCAGCAGCGTAGAGGACGCCTATACGCAGTATTTT. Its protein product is CASSVEDAYTQYF.